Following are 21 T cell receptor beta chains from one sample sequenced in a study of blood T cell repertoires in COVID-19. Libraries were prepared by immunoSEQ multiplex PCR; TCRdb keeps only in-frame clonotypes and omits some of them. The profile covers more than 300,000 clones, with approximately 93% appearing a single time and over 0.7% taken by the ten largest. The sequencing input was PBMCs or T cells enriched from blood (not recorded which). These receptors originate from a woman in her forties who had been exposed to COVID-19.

The CDR3 DNA follows: TGTGCCACCAGCAGGGAGACAGGGGGCCGGAACACCGGGGAGCTGTTTTTT. Protein sequence: CATSRETGGRNTGELFF. The gene calls are TRBV15 and TRBJ2-2; TRBD1 matches 10 bases. Per germline, CDR1 LNHNV and CDR2 YYDKDF (reference sequence). This CDR3 has 17 amino acids. Trimming took 3 bases from V and 1 from J; bases not matched to a gene: 5.

This CDR3 is CASSLAGQINNEQFF. CDR3 bases: TGTGCCAGCTCCCTGGCGGGACAGATAAACAATGAGCAGTTCTTC. This sequence joins TRBV18 and TRBJ2-1, with TRBD1 as a possible D gene (7 bases). Germline V CDR1 and CDR2: KGHSH, LQKENI. There are 15 residues in the CDR3. Deletions cut 6 bases from V and 5 bases from J, with 17 bases between.

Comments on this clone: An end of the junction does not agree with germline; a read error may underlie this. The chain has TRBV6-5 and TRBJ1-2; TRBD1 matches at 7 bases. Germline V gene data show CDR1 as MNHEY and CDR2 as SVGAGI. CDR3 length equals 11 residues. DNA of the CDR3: TGTGCCAGCAGCCTCGACAGGGCCAGGGCCTTC. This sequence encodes CASSLDRARAF.

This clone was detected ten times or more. The CDR3 protein is CASSDRENTEAFF. For the CDR3, the DNA is TGTGCCAGCAGTGACCGGGAGAACACTGAAGCTTTCTTT. The V and J genes are TRBV6-4 and TRBJ1-1; D is uncertain. This CDR3 is 13 amino acids long. The germline CDR1 and CDR2 sequences are MRHNA and SNTAGT. Trimming took 2 bases from V and 1 from J, leaving 5 bases between them.

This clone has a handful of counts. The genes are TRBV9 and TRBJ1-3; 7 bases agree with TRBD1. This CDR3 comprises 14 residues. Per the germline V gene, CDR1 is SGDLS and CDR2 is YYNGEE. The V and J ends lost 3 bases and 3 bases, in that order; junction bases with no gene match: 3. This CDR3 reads CASSDRTGGNTIYF. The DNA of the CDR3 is TGTGCCAGCAGCGACAGGACAGGTGGAAACACCATATATTTT.

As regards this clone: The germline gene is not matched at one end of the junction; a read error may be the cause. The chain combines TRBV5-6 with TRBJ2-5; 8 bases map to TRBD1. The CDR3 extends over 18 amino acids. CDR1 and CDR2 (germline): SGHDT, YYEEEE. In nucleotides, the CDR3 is TGTGCCAGCAGCTTGCCCACCGAGCTAGGACAGGGCCAAGGGACCCAGTACTTC. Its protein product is CASSLPTELGQGQGTQYF.

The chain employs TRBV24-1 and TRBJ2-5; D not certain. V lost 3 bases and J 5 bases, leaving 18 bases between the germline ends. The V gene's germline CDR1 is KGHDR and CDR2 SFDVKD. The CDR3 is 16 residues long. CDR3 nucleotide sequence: TGTGCCACCAGTGATCCCGCAATCCCCTCGAGGGAGACCCAGTACTTC. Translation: CATSDPAIPSRETQYF.

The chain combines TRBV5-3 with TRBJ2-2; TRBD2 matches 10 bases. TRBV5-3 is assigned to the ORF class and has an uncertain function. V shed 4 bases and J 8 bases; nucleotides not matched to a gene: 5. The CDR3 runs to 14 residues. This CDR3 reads CARSPSTSGGELFF. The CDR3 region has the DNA TGTGCCAGAAGCCCCTCGACTAGCGGGGGGGAGCTGTTTTTT.

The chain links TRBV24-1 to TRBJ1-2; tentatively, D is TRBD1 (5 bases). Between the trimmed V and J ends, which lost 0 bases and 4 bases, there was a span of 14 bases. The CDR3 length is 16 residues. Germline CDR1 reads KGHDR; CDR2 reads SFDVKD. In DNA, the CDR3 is TGTGCCACCAGTGATTTGGCGTGGGGGGTCGGCTATGGCTACACCTTC. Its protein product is CATSDLAWGVGYGYTF.

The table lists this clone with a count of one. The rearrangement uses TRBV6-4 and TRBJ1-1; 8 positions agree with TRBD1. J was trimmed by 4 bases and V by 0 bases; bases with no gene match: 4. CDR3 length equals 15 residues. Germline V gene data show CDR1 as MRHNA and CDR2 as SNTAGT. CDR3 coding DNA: TGTGCCAGCAGTGACTCTTCAGGGGGCGGCACTGAAGCTTTCTTT. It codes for CASSDSSGGGTEAFF.

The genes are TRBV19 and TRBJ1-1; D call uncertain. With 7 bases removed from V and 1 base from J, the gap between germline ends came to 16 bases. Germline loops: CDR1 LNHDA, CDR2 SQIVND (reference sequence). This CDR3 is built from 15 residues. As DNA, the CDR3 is TGTGCCAGTACCATCCCCCTCACAAGGAACACTGAAGCTTTCTTT. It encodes CASTIPLTRNTEAFF.

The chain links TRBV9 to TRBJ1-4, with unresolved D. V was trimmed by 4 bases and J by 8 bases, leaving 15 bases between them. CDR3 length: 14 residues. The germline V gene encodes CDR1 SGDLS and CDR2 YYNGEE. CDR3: CASSPRRAVEKLFF. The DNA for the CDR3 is TGTGCCAGCAGCCCCCGGAGGGCGGTAGAAAAACTGTTTTTT.

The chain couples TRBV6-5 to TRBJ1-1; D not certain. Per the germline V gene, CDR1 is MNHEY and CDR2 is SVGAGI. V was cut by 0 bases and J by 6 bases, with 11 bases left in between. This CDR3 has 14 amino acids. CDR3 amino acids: CASSYSPPGAEAFF. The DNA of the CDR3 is TGTGCCAGCAGTTACTCTCCCCCAGGCGCTGAAGCTTTCTTT.

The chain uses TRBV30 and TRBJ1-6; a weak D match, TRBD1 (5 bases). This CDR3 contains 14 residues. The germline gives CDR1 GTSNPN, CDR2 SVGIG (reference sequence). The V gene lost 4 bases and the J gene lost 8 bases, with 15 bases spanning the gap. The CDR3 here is CAWKSGVDYSPLHF. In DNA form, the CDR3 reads TGTGCCTGGAAGTCGGGGGTGGATTATTCACCCCTCCACTTT. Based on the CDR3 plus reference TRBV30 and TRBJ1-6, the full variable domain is SQTIHQWPATLVQPVGSPLSLECTVEGTSNPNLYWYRQAAGRGLQLLFYSVGIGQISSEVPQNLSASRPQDRQFILSSKKLLLSDSGFYLCAWKSGVDYSPLHFGNGTRLTVT.

The CDR3 bases are TGTGCCAGCAGGAACTTGAGGAGTTCCAATCAGCCCCAGCATTTT. Translation gives CASRNLRSSNQPQHF. This chain links TRBV6-5 with TRBJ1-5; D is undetermined. In germline, CDR1 is MNHEY, CDR2 SVGAGI. Trimming pared 6 bases from V and 3 bases from J, leaving 15 bases between. CDR3 length: 15 residues.

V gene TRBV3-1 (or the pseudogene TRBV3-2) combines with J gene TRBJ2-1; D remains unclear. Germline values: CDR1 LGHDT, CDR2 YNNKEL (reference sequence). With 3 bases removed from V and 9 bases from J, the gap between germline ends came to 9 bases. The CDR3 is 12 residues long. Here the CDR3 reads CASSQPLGEQFF. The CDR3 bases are TGTGCCAGCAGCCAGCCTCTCGGTGAGCAGTTCTTC.

The CDR3 loop reads CASSPFSGSKDEQYF. The CDR3 DNA reads TGTGCCAGCTCACCTTTTAGCGGGAGCAAGGACGAGCAGTACTTC. The rearrangement uses TRBV18 and TRBJ2-7; 9 bases are shared with TRBD2. This CDR3 contains 15 residues. CDR1 KGHSH and CDR2 LQKENI come from the germline V gene. With 3 bases clipped from V and 5 bases from J, the junction kept 8 bases outside the gene matches.

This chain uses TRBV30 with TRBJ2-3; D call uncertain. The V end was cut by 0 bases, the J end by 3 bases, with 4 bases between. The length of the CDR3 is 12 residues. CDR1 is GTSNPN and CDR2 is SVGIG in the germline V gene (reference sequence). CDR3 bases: TGTGCCTGGAGTGTCGTTACAGATACGCAGTATTTT. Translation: CAWSVVTDTQYF.

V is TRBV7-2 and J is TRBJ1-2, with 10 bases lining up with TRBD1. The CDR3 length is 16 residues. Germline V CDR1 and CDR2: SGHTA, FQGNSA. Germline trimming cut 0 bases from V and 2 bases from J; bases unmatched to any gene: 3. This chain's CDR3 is CASSLATGGRNYGYTF. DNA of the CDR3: TGTGCCAGCAGCTTAGCGACAGGGGGCAGGAACTATGGCTACACCTTC.

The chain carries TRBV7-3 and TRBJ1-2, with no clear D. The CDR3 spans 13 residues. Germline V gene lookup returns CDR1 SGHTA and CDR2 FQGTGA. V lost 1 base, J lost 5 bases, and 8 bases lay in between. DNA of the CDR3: TGTGCCAGCAGCTTAAGGGCGTATTATGGCTACACCTTC. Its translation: CASSLRAYYGYTF.

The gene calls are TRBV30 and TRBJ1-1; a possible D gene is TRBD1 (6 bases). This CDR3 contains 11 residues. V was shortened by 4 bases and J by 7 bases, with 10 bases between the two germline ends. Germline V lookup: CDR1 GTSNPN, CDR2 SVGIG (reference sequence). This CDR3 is CAWIEGVEAFF. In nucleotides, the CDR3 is TGTGCCTGGATCGAGGGGGTTGAAGCTTTCTTT. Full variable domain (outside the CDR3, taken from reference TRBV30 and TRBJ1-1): SQTIHQWPATLVQPVGSPLSLECTVEGTSNPNLYWYRQAAGRGLQLLFYSVGIGQISSEVPQNLSASRPQDRQFILSSKKLLLSDSGFYLCAWIEGVEAFFGQGTRLTVV.